These 29 T cell receptor beta chains were sequenced from one sample in a study of shared clonotypes between healthy human individuals (dated by TCRdb to the early 2020s). CD8 naive samples were CD45RO-negative cells positively selected for CCR7, giving a CD45RA+CCR7+ population that excluded TemRA cells. The method behind the library was the immunoSEQ multiplex PCR assay. TCRdb's version of the immuneACCESS table is confined to in-frame rearrangements and falls short of the full clone set. An unresolved V gene accounts for under half of the shortfall where checked; the remainder is of unknown origin. The sample table lists some 2,000,000 clones, about 94% of them with a count of one. The top ten hold 0.9% to 1.3% of the sample. Material: naive CD8+ T cells sorted from blood. The cell subset or site label corresponds to: CD45RA+CCR7+. The receptor set was obtained from a man aged 18 to 30 in good health.

V usage is TRBV7-8 and J usage is TRBJ1-4; 7 bases fit TRBD1. The germline CDR1 and CDR2 sequences are SGHVS and FQNEAQ. V was clipped by 5 bases and J by 4 bases; unmatched bases: 7. This CDR3 is built from 15 residues. The CDR3 here is CASSPRDRINEKLFF. Here the CDR3 DNA reads TGTGCCAGCAGCCCCCGGGACAGAATTAATGAAAAACTGTTTTTT.

The genes are TRBV7-9 and TRBJ2-3, with 10 bases that match TRBD2. Germline CDR1 and CDR2: SEHNR and FQNEAQ (reference sequence). CDR3 length: 18 residues. The junction had 13 bases not matched to a gene; V was cut back by 5 bases and J by 2 bases. The CDR3 coding sequence is TGTGCCAGCAGCCCCCCTATGGATAGCGGGAGGAACACAGATACGCAGTATTTT. This encodes CASSPPMDSGRNTDTQYF.

DNA of the CDR3: TGTGCCAGCAGCGAGCTCATGAGCCGATACACTGAAGCTTTCTTT. It is translated as CASSELMSRYTEAFF. V gene TRBV5-6 combines with J gene TRBJ1-1; no firm D call. CDR1 is SGHDT and CDR2 is YYEEEE in the germline V gene. Trimming shortened V by 4 bases and J by 3 bases, and 16 bases separated the two germline ends. The CDR3 sequence is 15 residues long.

The genes are TRBV27 and TRBJ2-7; 9 bases map to TRBD1. Germline loops: CDR1 MNHEY, CDR2 SMNVEV (reference sequence). CDR3 length: 15 amino acids. J gave up 2 bases and V 6 bases, and 8 bases lay outside the gene matches. The CDR3 coding sequence is TGTGCCAGCAGGGACCGGGACAGGGAACCCTACGAGCAGTACTTC. It translates to CASRDRDREPYEQYF.

The table lists this clone with a few counts. V is TRBV6-1 and J is TRBJ2-5; 9 nucleotides align to TRBD2. After removal of 7 bases from V and 5 bases from J, the junction contained 8 bases not matched to a gene. There are 14 residues in the CDR3. Germline V gene lookup returns CDR1 MNHNS and CDR2 SASEGT. The CDR3 is CASIAGGPIETQYF. Here the CDR3 DNA reads TGTGCCAGCATCGCGGGGGGGCCCATCGAGACCCAGTACTTC.

Remarks on this clone: This same CDR3 is encoded by further DNA sequences in the sample. The chain carries TRBV4-1 and TRBJ2-5; 11 nucleotides align to TRBD2. Trimming cost V 3 bases and J 2 bases; bases outside gene matches: 2. CDR3 length equals 15 residues. Germline CDR1 reads MGHRA; CDR2 reads YSYEKL. This CDR3 reads CASSQGTSGQETQYF. CDR3 coding DNA: TGCGCCAGCAGCCAGGGGACTAGCGGACAAGAGACCCAGTACTTC.

The chain uses TRBV7-2 and TRBJ2-1; 7 bases are shared with TRBD2. The CDR3 spans 16 residues. The germline V gene has CDR1 SGHTA and CDR2 FQGNSA. With V trimmed by 2 bases and J by 0 bases, 4 bases remained unmatched. CDR3 loop: CASSLLGLSSYNEQFF. The CDR3 nucleotides are TGTGCCAGCAGCTTATTGGGACTAAGCTCCTACAATGAGCAGTTCTTC.

This clone showed up just a few times. The chain recombines TRBV2 with TRBJ2-7, with 11 bases that match TRBD1. Germline V gives CDR1 SNHLY, CDR2 FYNNEI. This CDR3 spans 16 amino acids. The V segment lost 4 bases and the J segment 5 bases; nucleotides outside the gene matches: 10. The CDR3 coding sequence is TGTGCCAGCAGTGCCCCCGGGACAGGGGGTTTAAACGAGCAGTACTTC. It translates to CASSAPGTGGLNEQYF.

This rearrangement joins TRBV5-4 to TRBJ2-7; D remains unclear. This CDR3 contains 11 residues. Trimming took off 4 bases at V and 5 bases at J, with 7 bases between the two ends. From germline, CDR1 is SGHNT and CDR2 YYREEE (reference sequence). The CDR3 loop reads CASSSLDEQYF. CDR3 DNA sequence: TGTGCCAGCAGCAGCTTAGACGAGCAGTACTTC.

Comment on this clone: This may stem from a read error, because a much larger clone lies one nucleotide away. The V gene is TRBV5-6, the J gene TRBJ1-1; perhaps TRBD1 as D (6 bases). Germline CDR1 is SGHDT and CDR2 is YYEEEE. This CDR3 comprises 13 residues. V was pared by 6 bases and J by 1 base, with 10 bases between. The CDR3 DNA follows: TGTGCCAGCACCTTAGGGGGGAACACTGAAGCTTTCTTT. Translated: CASTLGGNTEAFF.

Regarding this clone: The identical CDR3 is also encoded by other nucleotide sequences in the sample. The gene calls are TRBV9 and TRBJ2-2; tentative D call: TRBD1 (6 bases). V was trimmed by 3 bases and J by 6 bases, leaving 9 bases between them. Germline V gives CDR1 SGDLS, CDR2 YYNGEE. The CDR3 runs to 13 residues. DNA for the CDR3: TGTGCCAGCAGCGAGCAGGGGTCCGGGGAGCTGTTTTTT. This encodes CASSEQGSGELFF. Full variable domain (outside the CDR3, taken from reference TRBV9 and TRBJ2-2): DSGVTQTPKHLITATGQRVTLRCSPRSGDLSVYWYQQSLDQGLQFLIQYYNGEERAKGNILERFSAQQFPDLHSELNLSSLELGDSALYFCASSEQGSGELFFGEGSRLTVL.

This clone was seen only once. The chain is built from TRBV10-3 and TRBJ1-4, with D unclear. CDR1 ENHRY and CDR2 SYGVKD come from the germline V gene. V lost 2 bases and J lost 0, with 10 bases in between. The CDR3 runs 16 residues. CDR3 sequence: CAISEGGGTTNEKLFF. In nucleotides, the CDR3 is TGTGCCATCAGTGAGGGAGGTGGAACAACTAATGAAAAACTGTTTTTT.

This clone was recorded once. The CDR3 sequence: CASSEWDRGYYEQYF. The CDR3 region has the DNA TGTGCCAGCAGTGAATGGGACAGGGGGTACTACGAGCAGTACTTC. The genes are TRBV7-9 and TRBJ2-7, with 11 bases identical to TRBD1. Germline CDR1 and CDR2: SEHNR and FQNEAQ (reference sequence). The J segment lost 3 bases and the V segment lost 6 bases, leaving 7 bases of the junction unmatched. The CDR3 consists of 15 residues.

The genes are TRBV4-3 and TRBJ2-1; weak D call: TRBD2 (7 bases). CDR1 and CDR2 (germline): LGHNA, YSLEER. Trimming stripped 4 bases from V and 3 bases from J, with 13 bases between. CDR3 length equals 15 residues. CDR3 in DNA: TGCGCCAGCAGCCGCCACAGGGAGGGCTACAATGAGCAGTTCTTC. Translating it yields CASSRHREGYNEQFF.

The rearrangement uses TRBV27 and TRBJ1-1; possibly TRBD1 for D (5 bases). Germline assignment: CDR1 MNHEY and CDR2 SMNVEV (reference sequence). The V gene lost 8 bases and the J gene lost 3 bases, with 13 bases spanning the gap. The CDR3 is made up of 13 amino acids. The CDR3 reads CASGHGGYTEAFF. DNA of the CDR3: TGTGCCAGCGGCCATGGGGGTTACACTGAAGCTTTCTTT.

Comment on this clone: Within the sample, other DNA sequences also encode this same CDR3. The chain uses TRBV7-9 and TRBJ2-7, with D possibly TRBD1 on 5 matching bases. Trimming pared 0 bases from V and 0 bases from J, leaving 9 bases between. The CDR3 consists of 15 residues. CDR1 and CDR2 (germline): SEHNR, FQNEAQ (reference sequence). The CDR3 DNA reads TGTGCCAGCAGCTTAGCCACAGGTAGCTCCTACGAGCAGTACTTC. Amino acids: CASSLATGSSYEQYF.

This clone has just a few counts. J is TRBJ1-2 and V is TRBV2; D not resolved. This CDR3 spans 10 amino acids. The germline V and J ends were trimmed by 7 bases and 2 bases, with 2 bases remaining between them. Germline V CDR1 and CDR2: SNHLY, FYNNEI. The CDR3 sequence: CASTNYGYTF. In nucleotides, the CDR3 is TGTGCCAGCACGAACTATGGCTACACCTTC.

V is TRBV4-3 and J is TRBJ1-4; D ambiguous. This CDR3 is built from 16 residues. Trimming took 1 base from V and 0 from J, leaving 9 bases between them. Germline CDR1 and CDR2: LGHNA and YSLEER. The CDR3 is CASSQGYPSTNEKLFF. DNA of the CDR3: TGCGCCAGCAGCCAAGGGTATCCCTCAACTAATGAAAAACTGTTTTTT.

The chain is built from TRBV6-1 and TRBJ1-1; 7 bases map to TRBD1. CDR1 MNHNS and CDR2 SASEGT come from the germline V gene. This CDR3 has 14 amino acids. CDR3 nucleotides: TGTGCTCAACATCAATGGGACAGGAACACTGAAGCTTTCTTT. Translation gives CAQHQWDRNTEAFF.

CDR3 coding DNA: TGTGCCAGCAGTCCGGGACAGCCCCAAGAGACCCAGTACTTC. It yields the protein CASSPGQPQETQYF. This sequence joins TRBV27 and TRBJ2-5; 7 positions agree with TRBD1. V lost 5 bases, J lost 1 base, and 4 bases stayed unmatched. The CDR3 length is 14 residues. CDR1 and CDR2 from the germline V gene are MNHEY and SMNVEV (reference sequence).

The rearrangement joins TRBV7-8 to TRBJ2-7; D is possibly TRBD1 (6 bases). CDR3 length: 14 amino acids. Per germline, CDR1 SGHVS and CDR2 FQNEAQ. Trimming stripped 0 bases from V and 5 bases from J, with 11 bases between. CDR3 coding DNA: TGTGCCAGCAGCTTAGCGGGGGCCGACCACGAGCAGTACTTC. Translation gives CASSLAGADHEQYF.

The chain recombines TRBV7-9 with TRBJ1-5, with 8 bases aligning to TRBD1. Trimming removed 5 bases from V and 7 bases from J; junction bases left unmatched: 4. Germline lookup yields CDR1 SEHNR and CDR2 FQNEAQ (reference sequence). The CDR3 consists of 13 residues. For the CDR3, the DNA is TGTGCCAGCAGCATCGGACAGGGACAGCCCCAGCATTTT. Protein product: CASSIGQGQPQHF.

The CDR3 nucleotides are TGTGCCAGCAGAACCGGGACAGGGAATTCACCCCTCCACTTT. Amino acids: CASRTGTGNSPLHF. This chain uses TRBV2 with TRBJ1-6; 9 positions agree with TRBD1. This CDR3 is 14 amino acids long. V shed 6 bases, J shed 7 bases, and the junction held 4 bases outside the gene matches. Germline CDR1 is SNHLY and CDR2 is FYNNEI.

CDR3 DNA: TGTGCCAGCAGTTACGGGGGGAGTAATGGCTACACCTTC. This codes for CASSYGGSNGYTF. V and J are TRBV6-5 and TRBJ1-2, with D possibly matching TRBD1 (5 bases). The CDR3 has 13 residues. From germline, CDR1 is MNHEY and CDR2 SVGAGI. Trimming pared 2 bases from V and 6 bases from J, leaving 10 bases between.

Concerning this clone: Other DNA sequences in the sample encode the same CDR3. V gene TRBV6-6 combines with J gene TRBJ2-3; no clear D. Trimming removed 2 bases at V and 0 bases at J, with 6 bases between. This CDR3 has 14 amino acids. CDR1 and CDR2 from the germline V gene are MNHNY and SVGAGI (reference sequence). The CDR3 reads CASSYVSSTDTQYF. Written as DNA, the CDR3 is TGTGCCAGCAGTTACGTATCTAGCACAGATACGCAGTATTTT.

The chain uses TRBV11-2 and TRBJ2-1, with a weak D call TRBD1 (5 bases). The CDR3 sequence is 18 residues long. From germline, CDR1 is SGHAT and CDR2 FQNNGV. Trimming left V 0 bases short and J 4 bases short, with 19 bases between. CDR3 nucleotides: TGTGCCAGCAGCTTAGATGGGCAGGGCGCTTCGCTATACAATGAGCAGTTCTTC. Translation gives CASSLDGQGASLYNEQFF.

As for this clone: At the DNA level, this CDR3 is encoded by other sequences in the same sample as well. V gene TRBV19 combines with J gene TRBJ2-7; D perhaps matches TRBD1 (6 bases). The germline V gene has CDR1 LNHDA and CDR2 SQIVND (reference sequence). There are 13 residues in the CDR3. The germline V and J ends were trimmed by 5 bases and 1 base, with 9 bases remaining between them. CDR3 nucleotides: TGTGCCAGTAGTTCTACAGGGTCCTACGAGCAGTACTTC. It yields the protein CASSSTGSYEQYF.

The genes are TRBV4-3 and TRBJ2-5; tentative D call: TRBD2 (5 bases). Germline V gives CDR1 LGHNA, CDR2 YSLEER. Between the trimmed V and J ends, which lost 0 bases and 5 bases, there was a span of 13 bases. This CDR3 has 15 residues. The CDR3 is CASSQDRAGRETQYF. The CDR3 region has the DNA TGCGCCAGCAGCCAAGATAGGGCGGGTAGGGAGACCCAGTACTTC.

The V and J genes are TRBV11-2 and TRBJ2-2; TRBD1 agrees at 8 bases. The CDR3 is 16 amino acids. CDR1 is SGHAT, CDR2 FQNNGV, per germline. V lost 4 bases, J lost 5 bases, and 9 bases stayed unmatched. CDR3: CASSSRVDRGTGELFF. CDR3 nucleotides: TGTGCCAGCAGCTCCCGGGTCGACAGGGGAACCGGGGAGCTGTTTTTT.